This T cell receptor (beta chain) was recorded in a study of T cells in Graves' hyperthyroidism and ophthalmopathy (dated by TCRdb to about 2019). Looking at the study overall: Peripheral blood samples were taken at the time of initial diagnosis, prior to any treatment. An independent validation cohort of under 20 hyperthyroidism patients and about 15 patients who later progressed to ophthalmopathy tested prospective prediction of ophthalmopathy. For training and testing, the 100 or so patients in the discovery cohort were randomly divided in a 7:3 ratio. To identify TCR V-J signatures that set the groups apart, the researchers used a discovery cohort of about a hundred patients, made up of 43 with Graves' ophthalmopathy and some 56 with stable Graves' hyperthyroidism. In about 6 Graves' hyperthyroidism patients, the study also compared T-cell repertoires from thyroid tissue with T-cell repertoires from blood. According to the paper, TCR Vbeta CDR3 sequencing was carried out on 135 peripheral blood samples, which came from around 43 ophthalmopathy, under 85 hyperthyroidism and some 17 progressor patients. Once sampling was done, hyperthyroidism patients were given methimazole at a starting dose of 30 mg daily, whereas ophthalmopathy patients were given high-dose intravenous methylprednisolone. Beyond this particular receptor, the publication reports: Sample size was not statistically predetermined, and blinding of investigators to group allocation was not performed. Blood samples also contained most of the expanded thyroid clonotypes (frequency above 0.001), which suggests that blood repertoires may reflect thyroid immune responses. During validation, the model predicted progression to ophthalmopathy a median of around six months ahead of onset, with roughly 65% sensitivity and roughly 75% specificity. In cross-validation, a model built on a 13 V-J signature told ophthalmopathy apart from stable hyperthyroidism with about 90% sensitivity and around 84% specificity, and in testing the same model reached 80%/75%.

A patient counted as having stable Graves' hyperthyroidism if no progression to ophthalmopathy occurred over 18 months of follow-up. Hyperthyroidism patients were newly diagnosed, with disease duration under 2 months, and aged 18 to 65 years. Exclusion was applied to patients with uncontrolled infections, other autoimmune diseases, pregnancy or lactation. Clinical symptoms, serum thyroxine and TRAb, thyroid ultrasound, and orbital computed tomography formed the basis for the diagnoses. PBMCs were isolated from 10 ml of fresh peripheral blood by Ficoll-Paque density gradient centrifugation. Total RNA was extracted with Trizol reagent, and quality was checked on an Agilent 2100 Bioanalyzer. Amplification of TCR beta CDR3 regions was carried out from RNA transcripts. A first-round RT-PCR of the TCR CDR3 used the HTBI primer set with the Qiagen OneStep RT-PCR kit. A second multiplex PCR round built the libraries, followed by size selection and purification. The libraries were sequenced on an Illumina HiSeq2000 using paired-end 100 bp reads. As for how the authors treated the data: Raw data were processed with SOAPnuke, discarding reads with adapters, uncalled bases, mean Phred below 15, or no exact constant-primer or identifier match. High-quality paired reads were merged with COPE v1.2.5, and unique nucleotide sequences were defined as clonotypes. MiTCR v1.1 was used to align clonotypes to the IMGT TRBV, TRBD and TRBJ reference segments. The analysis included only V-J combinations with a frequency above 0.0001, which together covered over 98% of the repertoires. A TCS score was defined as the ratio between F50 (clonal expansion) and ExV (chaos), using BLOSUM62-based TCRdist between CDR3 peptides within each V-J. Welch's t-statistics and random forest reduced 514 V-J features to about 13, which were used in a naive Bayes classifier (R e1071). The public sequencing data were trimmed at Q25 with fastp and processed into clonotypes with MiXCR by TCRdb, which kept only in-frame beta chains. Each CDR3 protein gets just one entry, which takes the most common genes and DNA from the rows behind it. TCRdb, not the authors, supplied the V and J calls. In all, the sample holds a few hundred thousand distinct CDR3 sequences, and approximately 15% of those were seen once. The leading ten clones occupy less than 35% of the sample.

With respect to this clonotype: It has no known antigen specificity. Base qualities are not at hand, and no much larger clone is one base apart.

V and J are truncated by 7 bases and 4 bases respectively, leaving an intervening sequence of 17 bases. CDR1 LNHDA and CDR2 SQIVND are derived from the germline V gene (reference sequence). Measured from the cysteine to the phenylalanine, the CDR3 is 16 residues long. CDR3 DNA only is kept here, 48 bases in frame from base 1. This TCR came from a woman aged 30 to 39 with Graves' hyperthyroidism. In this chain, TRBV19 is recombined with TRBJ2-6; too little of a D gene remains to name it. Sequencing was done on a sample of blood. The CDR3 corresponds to CASMFSGVSGANVLTF. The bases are TGTGCCAGTATGTTTTCTGGCGTCAGCGGGGCCAACGTCCTGACTTTC.